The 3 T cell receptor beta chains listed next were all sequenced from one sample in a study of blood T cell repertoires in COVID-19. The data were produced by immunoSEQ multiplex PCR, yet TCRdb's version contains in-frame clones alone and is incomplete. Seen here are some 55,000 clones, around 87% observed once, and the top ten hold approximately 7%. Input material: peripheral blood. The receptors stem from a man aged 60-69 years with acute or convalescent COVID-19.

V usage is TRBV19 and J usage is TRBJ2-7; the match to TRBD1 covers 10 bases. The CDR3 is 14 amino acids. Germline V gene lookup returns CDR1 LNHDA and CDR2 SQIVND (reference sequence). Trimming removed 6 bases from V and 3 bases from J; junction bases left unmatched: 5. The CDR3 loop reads CASSQDRGFYEQYF. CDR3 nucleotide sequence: TGTGCCAGTAGCCAGGACAGGGGGTTCTACGAGCAGTACTTC.

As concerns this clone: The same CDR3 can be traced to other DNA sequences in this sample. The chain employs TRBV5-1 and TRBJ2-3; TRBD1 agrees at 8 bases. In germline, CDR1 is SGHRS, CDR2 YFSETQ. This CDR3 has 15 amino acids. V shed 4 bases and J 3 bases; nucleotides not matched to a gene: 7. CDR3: CASSLPTGVTDTQYF. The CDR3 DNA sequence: TGCGCCAGCAGCCTCCCGACAGGGGTGACAGATACGCAGTATTTT.

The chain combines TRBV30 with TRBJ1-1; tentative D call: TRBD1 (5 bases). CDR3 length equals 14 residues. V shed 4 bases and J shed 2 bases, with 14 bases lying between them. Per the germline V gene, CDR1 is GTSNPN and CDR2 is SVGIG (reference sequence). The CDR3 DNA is TGTGCCTGGACCCTGGGGCCCCCAAACACTGAAGCTTTCTTT. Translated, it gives CAWTLGPPNTEAFF.